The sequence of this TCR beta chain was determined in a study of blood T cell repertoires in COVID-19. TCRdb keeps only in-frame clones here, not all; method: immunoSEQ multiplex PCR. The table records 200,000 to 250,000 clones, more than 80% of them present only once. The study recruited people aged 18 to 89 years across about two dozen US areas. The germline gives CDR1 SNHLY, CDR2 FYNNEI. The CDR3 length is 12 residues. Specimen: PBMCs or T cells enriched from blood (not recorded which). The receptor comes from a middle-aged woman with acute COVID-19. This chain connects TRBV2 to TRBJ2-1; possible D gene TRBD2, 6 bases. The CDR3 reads CVTGGSYNEQFF. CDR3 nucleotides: TGTGTCACCGGGGGATCCTACAATGAGCAGTTCTTC.